Listed below are T cell receptor beta chains from one sample, sequenced in a study of identical twins. TCRdb ran MiXCR on the 5' RACE reads and lists one entry per CDR3 protein. The table has over 500,000 distinct CDR3 sequences, approximately 22% seen once. This sample was shared with a second study, whose subject was T cells expressing NK-cell markers.

Sequenced material: CD4+ T cells sorted from blood. Source of these receptors: a woman younger than 35 in good health. Each CDR3 is given with its conserved first and last residue. A D gene is named only where the DNA matches it firmly. Size is stated for part of the rows, as once, few or many counts, or as a class when the clone is expanded.

>TRBV12-3/TRBV12-4|NA|few|TRBJ2-3
CASSFLQGTDTQYF
TGTGCCAGCAGTTTTTTACAGGGCACAGATACGCAGTATTTT
>TRBV5-1|NA|NA|TRBJ1-1
CASSHRDRDTEAFF
TGCGCCAGCAGTCACCGGGACCGGGACACTGAAGCTTTCTTT
>TRBV20-1|TRBD2|NA|TRBJ2-3
CSARALSGRSDTQYF
TGCAGTGCTAGAGCCCTAAGCGGGAGGTCAGATACGCAGTATTTT
>TRBV5-1|NA|many|TRBJ2-2
CASSLEGLDRTGELFF
TGCGCCAGCAGCTTGGAGGGACTGGACCGCACCGGGGAGCTGTTTTTT
>TRBV20-1|TRBD2|NA|TRBJ2-3
CSARSREASTDTQYF
TGCAGTGCTAGAAGTCGGGAGGCTAGCACAGATACGCAGTATTTT
>TRBV15|TRBD2|few|TRBJ2-7
CATSSSGGFSYEQYF
TGTGCCACCAGCTCCAGCGGGGGCTTCTCCTACGAGCAGTACTTC
>TRBV7-9|NA|NA|TRBJ2-3
CASSLSANIGRNQYF
TGTGCCAGCAGCTTATCGGCCAACATTGGCCGGAATCAGTATTTT
>TRBV10-3|TRBD2|NA|TRBJ2-1
CAISALAGEYNEQFF
TGTGCCATCAGTGCGCTAGCGGGAGAGTACAATGAGCAGTTCTTC
>TRBV20-1|NA|NA|TRBJ2-7
CSATGGRPSSYEQYF
TGCAGTGCGACCGGGGGGCGCCCCAGCTCCTACGAGCAGTACTTC
>TRBV29-1|NA|NA|TRBJ2-3
CSVEDIRDTQYF
TGCAGCGTTGAAGATATCCGGGATACGCAGTATTTT
>TRBV21-1|NA|NA|TRBJ2-6
CASSKRSPPGANVLTF
TGTGCCAGCAGCAAGAGGAGCCCCCCCGGGGCCAACGTCCTGACTTTC
>TRBV20-1|NA|few|TRBJ1-1
CSVRGRMNTEAFF
TGCAGTGTGAGGGGCAGAATGAACACTGAAGCTTTCTTT
>TRBV7-2|TRBD2|few|TRBJ2-1
CASSLFREAGNEQFF
TGTGCCAGCAGCTTATTCCGGGAGGCGGGAAATGAGCAGTTCTTC
>TRBV5-1|TRBD2|NA|TRBJ2-7
CASSLGLGLADYEQYF
TGCGCCAGCAGCTTGGGGTTGGGACTAGCGGACTACGAGCAGTACTTC
>TRBV5-1|TRBD1|NA|TRBJ1-1
CASSLATGVTEAFF
TGCGCCAGCAGCTTGGCGACAGGGGTCACTGAAGCTTTCTTT
>TRBV5-1|TRBD2|NA|TRBJ2-3
CASSSGLSGTSTDTQYF
TGCGCCAGCAGCTCGGGTCTAAGCGGGACTAGCACAGATACGCAGTATTTT
>TRBV7-9|NA|few|TRBJ2-1
CASTPRGGAGSYNEQFF
TGTGCCAGCACCCCCCGGGGTGGGGCAGGGAGCTACAATGAGCAGTTCTTC
>TRBV7-2|NA|many|TRBJ2-7
CASTITASSYEQYF
TGTGCCAGCACCATTACAGCTTCCTCCTACGAGCAGTACTTC
>TRBV12-3/TRBV12-4|TRBD2|many|TRBJ2-1
CASSLRTRAEQFF
TGTGCCAGCAGTCTCAGGACTAGGGCTGAGCAGTTCTTC
>TRBV7-2|NA|NA|TRBJ2-3
CASSLRGERDTQYF
TGTGCCAGCAGCTTAAGGGGGGAGAGGGATACGCAGTATTTT
>TRBV6-1|NA|NA|TRBJ2-7
CASTSYRPPYEQYF
TGTGCCAGCACCTCGTATAGACCACCCTACGAGCAGTACTTC
>TRBV12-3/TRBV12-4|NA|NA|TRBJ2-7
CASSFRLSAYEQYF
TGTGCCAGCAGTTTTCGACTTTCCGCCTACGAGCAGTACTTC
>TRBV7-8|NA|few|TRBJ1-4
CASSSQGGGEKLFF
TGTGCCAGCAGTTCACAGGGAGGGGGTGAAAAACTGTTTTTT
>TRBV5-4|NA|NA|TRBJ2-7
CASSPAQGSNEQYF
TGTGCCAGCAGCCCAGCGCAGGGGTCCAACGAGCAGTACTTC
>TRBV20-1|TRBD1|NA|TRBJ2-1
CSAVLRDRGIWGEQFF
TGCAGTGCCGTCCTCCGGGACAGGGGCATATGGGGTGAGCAGTTCTTC
>TRBV23-1|NA|NA|TRBJ2-2
CASNLGPGSCFF
NA
>TRBV29-1|NA|NA|TRBJ2-1
CSVEGQYNEQFF
TGCAGCGTTGAAGGGCAGTACAATGAGCAGTTCTTC
>TRBV6-5|NA|NA|TRBJ2-6
CASSYRQTSGANVLTF
TGTGCCAGCAGTTACCGTCAGACCTCTGGGGCCAACGTCCTGACTTTC
>TRBV5-1|TRBD1|few|TRBJ2-3
CASSSPGGTSTDTQYF
TGCGCCAGCAGTTCGCCAGGGGGTACGAGCACAGATACGCAGTATTTT
>TRBV10-3|TRBD2|many|TRBJ2-7
CAISLAGGPLQYF
TGTGCCATCAGTTTAGCGGGAGGGCCACTGCAGTACTTC
>TRBV5-1|TRBD1|few|TRBJ2-7
CASSLRQGLDEQYF
TGCGCCAGCAGCCTAAGACAGGGTCTGGACGAGCAGTACTTC
>TRBV18|TRBD1|NA|TRBJ2-3
CASSPRAGGMDTQYF
TGTGCCAGCTCACCACGGGCAGGGGGTATGGATACGCAGTATTTT
>TRBV20-1|NA|many|TRBJ1-2
CSARTAGQVIYGYTF
TGCAGTGCTAGAACCGCGGGGCAGGTGATCTATGGCTACACCTTC
>TRBV18|NA|NA|TRBJ2-7
CASSPRAASSYEQYF
TGTGCCAGCTCACCGCGGGCGGCGAGCTCCTACGAGCAGTACTTC
>TRBV9|NA|NA|TRBJ2-7
CASSPGAGRDEQYF
TGTGCCAGCAGCCCGGGGGCAGGGCGCGACGAGCAGTACTTC
>TRBV7-3|NA|few|TRBJ1-1
CASSHGQTTEAFF
TGTGCCAGCAGCCATGGACAGACCACTGAAGCTTTCTTT
>TRBV12-3/TRBV12-4|NA|few|TRBJ2-1
CASSLPGTLQFF
TGTGCCAGCAGTTTACCCGGGACGTTGCAGTTCTTC
>TRBV20-1|NA|few|TRBJ2-3
CSADDGTDTQYF
TGCAGTGCTGATGACGGCACAGATACGCAGTATTTT
>TRBV10-3|NA|NA|TRBJ1-5
CAINSGRGNQPQHF
TGTGCCATCAACTCCGGCAGGGGTAATCAGCCCCAGCATTTT
>TRBV4-3|TRBD1|once|TRBJ2-1
CASSQGDRGRYEQFF
TGCGCCAGCAGCCAGGGGGACAGGGGGCGATATGAGCAGTTCTTC
>TRBV7-7|NA|few|TRBJ2-3
CASSSDDNTQYF
TGTGCCAGCAGTTCCGACGATAATACGCAGTATTTT
>TRBV4-1|NA|few|TRBJ1-2
CASSLPIVGYGYTF
TGCGCCAGCAGCCTTCCAATAGTCGGCTATGGCTACACCTTC
>TRBV29-1|TRBD1|NA|TRBJ1-1
CSIWTGGDMNTEAFF
TGCAGCATTTGGACAGGTGGGGACATGAACACTGAAGCTTTCTTT
>TRBV20-1|TRBD1|few|TRBJ1-1
CSAARQGNEAFF
TGCAGTGCAGCGCGACAGGGGAATGAAGCTTTCTTT
>TRBV12-3/TRBV12-4|NA|many|TRBJ2-1
CASRNLGEQFF
TGTGCCAGCAGAAACCTCGGTGAGCAGTTCTTC
>TRBV6-1|NA|few|TRBJ1-6
CASSSTGNNSPLHF
TGTGCCAGCAGCTCGACAGGCAACAATTCACCCCTCCACTTT
>TRBV20-1|NA|NA|TRBJ2-7
CSARRRLDREQYF
TGCAGTGCTAGACGACGCTTAGATCGCGAGCAGTACTTC
>TRBV29-1|NA|few|TRBJ1-2
CSVEENYGYTF
TGCAGCGTTGAGGAAAACTATGGCTACACCTTC
>TRBV9|NA|few|TRBJ2-7
CASSVGRRDEQYF
TGTGCCAGCAGCGTAGGAAGGAGGGACGAGCAGTACTTC
>TRBV20-1|NA|NA|TRBJ1-2
CSARVAGSRLNYGYTF
TGCAGTGCTAGAGTAGCGGGCAGCAGGCTTAACTATGGCTACACCTTC
>TRBV20-1|TRBD2|few|TRBJ2-3
CSARDQASGGDTQYF
TGCAGTGCTAGAGATCAGGCTAGCGGGGGTGATACGCAGTATTTT
>TRBV29-1|TRBD1|few|TRBJ1-1
CSVVAHRGAFF
TGCAGCGTTGTAGCACACAGGGGTGCTTTCTTT
>TRBV20-1|NA|few|TRBJ1-5
CSASRQPNQPQHF
TGCAGTGCTAGCAGACAGCCTAATCAGCCCCAGCATTTT
>TRBV5-1|TRBD2|many|TRBJ2-7
CASSSGLATNEQYF
TGCGCCAGCAGTTCGGGACTAGCGACAAACGAGCAGTACTTC
>TRBV6-5|TRBD2|NA|TRBJ2-3
CASSYRGSGSIRHTQYF
TGTGCCAGCAGTTACAGGGGTAGCGGGAGTATCCGCCATACGCAGTATTTT
>TRBV20-1|NA|NA|TRBJ2-3
CSANGRSTDTQYF
TGCAGTGCTAACGGACGGAGCACAGATACGCAGTATTTT